These 23 T cell receptor beta chains were all obtained from the same sample, sequenced in a study of T cell changes during pregnancy in multiple sclerosis. The method was immunoSEQ multiplex PCR; TCRdb's version includes in-frame clones alone and lacks a portion of them. The sample has tens of thousands of clones; about 90% are singletons. Sequencing was performed on CD4+ T cells from peripheral blood mononuclear cells, taken in the first trimester of pregnancy. The receptors stem from a female donor with multiple sclerosis, enrolled in a pregnancy study.

The chain uses TRBV7-2 and TRBJ2-7; possibly TRBD2 for D (6 bases). The length of the CDR3 is 15 residues. Germline V gene sequence: CDR1 SGHTA, CDR2 FQGNSA. The V and J ends lost 1 base and 0 bases respectively, with 10 bases between them. CDR3 sequence: CASSLGAGSSYEQYF. The DNA for the CDR3 is TGTGCCAGCAGCTTAGGGGCGGGGAGCTCCTACGAGCAGTACTTC.

The chain's CDR3 is CASSPLRDTIYF. The CDR3 DNA reads as TGTGCCAGCAGTCCCCTCCGGGACACCATATATTTT. The V call is TRBV6-6, the J call TRBJ1-3; D unresolved. V lost 5 bases and J lost 8, with 10 bases in between. This CDR3 is built from 12 residues. Looked up from germline, CDR1 is MNHNY and CDR2 is SVGAGI (reference sequence).

This clone was seen a single time. The genes are TRBV18 and TRBJ1-5; tentative D call: TRBD1 (5 bases). CDR3 length equals 13 residues. Germline V gene sequence: CDR1 KGHSH, CDR2 LQKENI. Trimming pared 2 bases from V and 10 bases from J, leaving 12 bases between. CDR3 bases: TGTGCCAGCTCACCAGCAGGGTTTCAACCCCAGCATTTT. Its translation is CASSPAGFQPQHF.

The rearrangement links TRBV7-9 to TRBJ2-7; 7 nucleotides line up with TRBD1. Germline V lookup: CDR1 SEHNR, CDR2 FQNEAQ (reference sequence). CDR3 length equals 13 residues. The V and J ends lost 7 bases and 0 bases, in that order; junction bases with no gene match: 3. DNA of the CDR3: TGTGCCAGCAACGACAGGGACTCCTACGAGCAGTACTTC. As protein: CASNDRDSYEQYF. The full variable domain, in which reference TRBV7-9 and TRBJ2-7 provide the parts outside the CDR3, is DTGVSQNPRHKITKRGQNVTFRCDPISEHNRLYWYRQTLGQGPEFLTYFQNEAQLEKSRLLSDRFSAERPKGSFSTLEIQRTEQGDSAMYLCASNDRDSYEQYFGPGTRLTVT.

This chain links TRBV30 with TRBJ1-1, with a possible D match to TRBD1 (5 bases). CDR3 length: 11 residues. Trimming took off 4 bases at V and 10 bases at J, with 13 bases between the two ends. Germline CDR1 is GTSNPN and CDR2 is SVGIG (reference sequence). CDR3 DNA sequence: TGTGCCTGGAATCTGGGGGGGGTAGCTTTCTTT. Its translation: CAWNLGGVAFF. The full variable domain, completed using reference TRBV30 and TRBJ1-1, is SQTIHQWPATLVQPVGSPLSLECTVEGTSNPNLYWYRQAAGRGLQLLFYSVGIGQISSEVPQNLSASRPQDRQFILSSKKLLLSDSGFYLCAWNLGGVAFFGQGTRLTVV.

The rearrangement joins TRBV11-3 to TRBJ2-7, with 8 bases that match TRBD2. Per germline, CDR1 SGHNT and CDR2 YENEEA. V trimming: 1 base; J trimming: 2 bases; junction bases outside the gene matches: 7. The length of the CDR3 is 16 residues. Here the CDR3 reads CASSLGVAGTTYEQYF. The CDR3, as DNA: TGTGCCAGCAGCTTAGGTGTAGCGGGGACGACCTACGAGCAGTACTTC.

The V call is TRBV7-3, the J call TRBJ1-2; a possible D gene is TRBD1 (6 bases). This CDR3 comprises 17 residues. Germline CDR1 and CDR2: SGHTA and FQGTGA. V dropped 4 bases and J dropped 4 bases, with 22 bases sitting between them. In nucleotides, the CDR3 is TGTGCCAGCAGCTCCAGTGGTGGTCAAATACAGGGCTATGGCTACACCTTC. Amino acid sequence: CASSSSGGQIQGYGYTF. Combining the CDR3 with reference TRBV7-3 and TRBJ1-2 gives the whole variable domain GAGVSQTPSNKVTEKGKYVELRCDPISGHTALYWYRQSLGQGPEFLIYFQGTGAADDSGLPNDRFFAVRPEGSVSTLKIQRTERGDSAVYLCASSSSGGQIQGYGYTFGSGTRLTVV.

The chain carries TRBV15 and TRBJ2-3, with a tentative D call TRBD1 (6 bases). The CDR3 spans 15 residues. Per the germline V gene, CDR1 is LNHNV and CDR2 is YYDKDF (reference sequence). Deletions cut 0 bases from V and 1 base from J, with 8 bases between. The DNA for the CDR3 is TGTGCCACCAGCAGAGATAGACAGGGCACAGATACGCAGTATTTT. Protein: CATSRDRQGTDTQYF.

The chain recombines TRBV10-3 with TRBJ1-5; D is ambiguous. The germline CDR1 and CDR2 sequences are ENHRY and SYGVKD. The CDR3 sequence is 12 residues long. Trimming removed 6 bases from V and 3 bases from J, with 6 bases in between. CDR3 loop: CAIRADNQPQHF. The CDR3 DNA follows: TGTGCCATCAGGGCAGACAATCAGCCCCAGCATTTT.

J is TRBJ1-1 and V is TRBV20-1; D not resolved. This CDR3 spans 11 amino acids. V lost 5 bases, J lost 6 bases, and 10 bases lay in between. Per germline, CDR1 DFQATT and CDR2 SNEGSKA (reference sequence). The CDR3 reads CSARQISEAFF. In DNA form, the CDR3 reads TGCAGTGCTCGACAAATCTCTGAAGCTTTCTTT.

The rearrangement joins TRBV11-2 to TRBJ1-2, with D perhaps TRBD1 (6 bases). Trimming removed 0 bases from V and 4 bases from J, with 15 bases in between. From germline, CDR1 is SGHAT and CDR2 FQNNGV. The CDR3 extends over 16 amino acids. As DNA, the CDR3 is TGTGCCAGCAGCTTAGATCTTAACAGGGTGCGCTATGGCTACACCTTC. Amino acids: CASSLDLNRVRYGYTF.

This chain links TRBV27 with TRBJ1-6; D is perhaps TRBD1 (5 bases). CDR1 is MNHEY, CDR2 SMNVEV, per germline (reference sequence). V gave up 7 bases and J gave up 4 bases, with 8 bases separating them. The CDR3 covers 13 residues. CDR3 sequence: CASKTVYNSPLHF. In DNA, the CDR3 is TGTGCCAGCAAGACAGTTTATAATTCACCCCTCCACTTT.

In this sample, this clone turned up a few times. The rearrangement links TRBV5-1 to TRBJ1-2; 9 positions agree with TRBD1. V gave up 4 bases and J gave up 4 bases; unmatched junction bases: 5. The CDR3 has 14 residues. Germline assignment: CDR1 SGHRS and CDR2 YFSETQ. The CDR3 protein is CASSTGTGTYGYTF. The CDR3, as DNA: TGCGCCAGCAGCACCGGGACAGGGACCTATGGCTACACCTTC. The variable domain in full, with the rest retrieved from reference TRBV5-1 and TRBJ1-2, is KAGVTQTPRYLIKTRGQQVTLSCSPISGHRSVSWYQQTPGQGLQFLFEYFSETQRNKGNFPGRFSGRQFSNSRSEMNVSTLELGDSALYLCASSTGTGTYGYTFGSGTRLTVV.

This clone occurred a few times. The J gene is TRBJ1-6, the V gene TRBV6-6, with 8 nucleotides matching TRBD1. Germline CDR1 reads MNHNY; CDR2 reads SVGAGI (reference sequence). The CDR3 runs to 16 residues. With 6 bases clipped from V and 1 base from J, the junction kept 5 bases outside the gene matches. CDR3 protein: CASRDRAGSYNSPLHF. CDR3 DNA: TGTGCCAGCAGGGACAGGGCCGGATCCTATAATTCACCCCTCCACTTT.

This chain links TRBV6-1 with TRBJ1-2, with D perhaps matching TRBD1 (6 bases). Trimming stripped 4 bases from V and 0 bases from J, with 21 bases between. The CDR3 has 18 amino acids. Germline-derived CDR1 and CDR2 are MNHNS and SASEGT. In nucleotides, the CDR3 is TGTGCCAGCAGTGGGGCGTCGGGGGGCCTCCGAACTAACTATGGCTACACCTTC. It specifies CASSGASGGLRTNYGYTF.

V gene TRBV14 combines with J gene TRBJ2-1; 8 bases match TRBD2. Germline trimming cut 1 base from V and 9 bases from J; bases unmatched to any gene: 11. CDR1 and CDR2 from the germline V gene are SGHDN and FVKESK. CDR3 length: 16 amino acids. CDR3: CASSQGIRAGGFEQFF. CDR3 nucleotides: TGTGCCAGCAGCCAAGGGATTAGGGCGGGAGGTTTTGAGCAGTTCTTC.

This clone showed up just once. The gene calls are TRBV15 and TRBJ2-1; possibly TRBD1 for D (6 bases). Germline lookup yields CDR1 LNHNV and CDR2 YYDKDF (reference sequence). V was clipped by 4 bases and J by 8 bases, with 15 bases between them. The CDR3 sequence is 14 residues long. In nucleotides, the CDR3 is TGTGCCACCAGCAAGATGGAAACAGGGCATGAGCAGTTCTTC. Translating gives CATSKMETGHEQFF.

The gene calls are TRBV19 and TRBJ1-5; the D gene is possibly TRBD1 (5 bases). Germline V CDR1 and CDR2: LNHDA, SQIVND (reference sequence). V lost 4 bases and J 2 bases, leaving 18 bases between the germline ends. The CDR3 extends over 17 amino acids. The CDR3 loop is CASSKGGGAAGNQPQHF. The CDR3 coding sequence is TGTGCCAGTAGTAAGGGTGGAGGGGCGGCCGGCAATCAGCCCCAGCATTTT.

The chain is built from TRBV5-5 and TRBJ1-1, with 7 bases fitting TRBD1. J was trimmed by 4 bases and V by 6 bases; bases with no gene match: 12. The germline V gene has CDR1 SGHKS and CDR2 YYEKEE (reference sequence). The CDR3 has 15 amino acids. The CDR3 DNA is TGTGCCAGCACCCCCTCACAGGGGTATGGCACTGAAGCTTTCTTT. As protein: CASTPSQGYGTEAFF.

This clone was seen only once. The rearrangement uses TRBV9 and TRBJ2-3; 11 bases line up with TRBD2. Germline loops: CDR1 SGDLS, CDR2 YYNGEE. The V and J ends lost 3 bases and 3 bases, in that order; junction bases with no gene match: 6. The CDR3 sequence is 16 residues long. The CDR3 DNA reads TGTGCCAGCAGCGGGAGCCTAGCGGGAGGTACAGATACGCAGTATTTT. This codes for CASSGSLAGGTDTQYF.

The DNA for the CDR3 is TGCAGTGCCCTGACAGGCTATGGCTACACCTTC. As protein: CSALTGYGYTF. The chain recombines TRBV20-1 with TRBJ1-2, with D perhaps matching TRBD1 (6 bases). V lost 6 bases to trimming and J lost 4 bases, with 9 bases between them. Germline V CDR1 and CDR2: DFQATT, SNEGSKA (reference sequence). The CDR3 consists of 11 residues.

This chain uses TRBV28 with TRBJ2-7, with 12 nucleotides matching TRBD2. The CDR3 has 15 residues. Germline CDR1 and CDR2: MDHEN and SYDVKM. Trimming took 2 bases from V and 4 from J; bases not matched to a gene: 3. The DNA of the CDR3 is TGTGCCAGCAGTTTAGGACTAGCGGGACTGTACGAGCAGTACTTC. Translating gives CASSLGLAGLYEQYF.

This clone was seen a single time. The V call is TRBV9, the J call TRBJ2-1, with TRBD2 as a possible D gene (5 bases). CDR1 and CDR2 from the germline V gene are SGDLS and YYNGEE. This CDR3 has 17 amino acids. The ends were cut back, 0 bases at V and 0 bases at J, with 13 bases in the middle. The CDR3 region is CASSVGDYPSSYNEQFF. CDR3 in DNA: TGTGCCAGCAGCGTAGGTGACTATCCTAGCTCCTACAATGAGCAGTTCTTC.